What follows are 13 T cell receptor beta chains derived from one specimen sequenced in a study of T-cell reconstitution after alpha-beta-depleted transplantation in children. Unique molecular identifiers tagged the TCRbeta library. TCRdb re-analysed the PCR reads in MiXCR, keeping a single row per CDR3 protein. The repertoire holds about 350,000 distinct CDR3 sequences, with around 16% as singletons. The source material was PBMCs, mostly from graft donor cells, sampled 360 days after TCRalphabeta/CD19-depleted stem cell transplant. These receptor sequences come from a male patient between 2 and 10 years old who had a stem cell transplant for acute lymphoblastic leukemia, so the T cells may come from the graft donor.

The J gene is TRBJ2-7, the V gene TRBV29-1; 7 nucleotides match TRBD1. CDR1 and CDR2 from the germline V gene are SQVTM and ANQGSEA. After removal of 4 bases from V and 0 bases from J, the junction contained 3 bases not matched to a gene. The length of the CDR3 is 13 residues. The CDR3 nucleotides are TGCAGCGTTGTGAGGGACAGCTCCTACGAGCAGTACTTC. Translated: CSVVRDSSYEQYF.

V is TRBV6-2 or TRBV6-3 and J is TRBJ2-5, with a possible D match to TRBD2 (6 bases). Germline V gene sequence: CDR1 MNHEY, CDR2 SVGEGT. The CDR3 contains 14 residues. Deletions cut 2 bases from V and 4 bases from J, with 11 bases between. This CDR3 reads CASSYGIGRETQYF. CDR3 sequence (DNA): TGTGCCAGCAGTTACGGTATCGGGAGAGAGACCCAGTACTTC.

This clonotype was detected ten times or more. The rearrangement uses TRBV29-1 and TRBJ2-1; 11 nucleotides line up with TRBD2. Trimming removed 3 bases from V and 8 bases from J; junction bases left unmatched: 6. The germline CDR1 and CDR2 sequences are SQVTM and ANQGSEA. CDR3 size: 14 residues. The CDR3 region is CSVDNSGRAYEQFF. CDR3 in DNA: TGCAGCGTTGATAATAGCGGGAGGGCCTATGAGCAGTTCTTC.

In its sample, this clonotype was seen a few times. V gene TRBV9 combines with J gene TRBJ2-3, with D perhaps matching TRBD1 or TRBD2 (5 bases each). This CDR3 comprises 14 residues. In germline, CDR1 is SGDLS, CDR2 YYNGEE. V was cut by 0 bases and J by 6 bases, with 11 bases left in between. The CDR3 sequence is CASSVEGTRDTQYF. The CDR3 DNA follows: TGTGCCAGCAGCGTAGAGGGGACGAGGGATACGCAGTATTTT.

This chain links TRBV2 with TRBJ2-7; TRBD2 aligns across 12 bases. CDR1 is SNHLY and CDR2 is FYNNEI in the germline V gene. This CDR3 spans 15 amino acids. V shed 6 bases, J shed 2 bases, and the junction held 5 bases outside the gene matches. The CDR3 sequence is CASRLAGGPTYEQYF. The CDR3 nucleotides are TGTGCCAGCAGGCTAGCGGGAGGGCCGACCTACGAGCAGTACTTC.

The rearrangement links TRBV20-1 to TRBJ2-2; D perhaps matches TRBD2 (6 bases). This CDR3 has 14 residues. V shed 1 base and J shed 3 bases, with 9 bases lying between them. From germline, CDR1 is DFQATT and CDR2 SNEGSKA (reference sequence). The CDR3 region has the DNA TGCAGTGCTAGAGGACTAGACTACACCGGGGAGCTGTTTTTT. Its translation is CSARGLDYTGELFF.

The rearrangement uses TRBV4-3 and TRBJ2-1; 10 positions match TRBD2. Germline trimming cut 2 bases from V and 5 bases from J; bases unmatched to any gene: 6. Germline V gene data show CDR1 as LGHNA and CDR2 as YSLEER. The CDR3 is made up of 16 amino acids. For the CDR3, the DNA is TGCGCCAGCAGCCAAAAGACTAGCGGGTGGGACAATGAGCAGTTCTTC. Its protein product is CASSQKTSGWDNEQFF.

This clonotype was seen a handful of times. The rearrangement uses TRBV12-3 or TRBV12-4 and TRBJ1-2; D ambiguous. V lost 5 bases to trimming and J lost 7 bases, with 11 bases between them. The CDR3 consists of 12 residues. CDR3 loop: CASSPGSVGYTF. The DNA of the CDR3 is TGTGCCAGCAGTCCCGGGTCGGTTGGCTACACCTTC.

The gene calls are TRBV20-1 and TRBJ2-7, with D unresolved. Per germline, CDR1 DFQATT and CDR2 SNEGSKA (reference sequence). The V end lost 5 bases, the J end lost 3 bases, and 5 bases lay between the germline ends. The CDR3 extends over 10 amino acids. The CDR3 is CSAVDYEQYF. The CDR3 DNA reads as TGCAGTGCTGTCGACTACGAGCAGTACTTC.

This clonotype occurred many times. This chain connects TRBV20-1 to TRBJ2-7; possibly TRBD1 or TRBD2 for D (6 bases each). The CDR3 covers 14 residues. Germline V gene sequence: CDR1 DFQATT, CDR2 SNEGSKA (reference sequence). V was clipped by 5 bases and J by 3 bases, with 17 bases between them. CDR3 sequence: CSAPPRGQIYEQYF. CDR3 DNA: TGCAGTGCTCCGCCCCGGGGGCAAATCTACGAGCAGTACTTC.

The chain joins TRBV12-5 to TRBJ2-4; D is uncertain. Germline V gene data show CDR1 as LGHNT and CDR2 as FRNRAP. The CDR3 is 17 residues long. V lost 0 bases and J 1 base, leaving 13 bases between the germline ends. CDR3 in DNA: TGTGCTAGTGGTTTGGTACGAGGACCCGACGCCAAAAACATTCAGTACTTC. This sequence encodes CASGLVRGPDAKNIQYF.

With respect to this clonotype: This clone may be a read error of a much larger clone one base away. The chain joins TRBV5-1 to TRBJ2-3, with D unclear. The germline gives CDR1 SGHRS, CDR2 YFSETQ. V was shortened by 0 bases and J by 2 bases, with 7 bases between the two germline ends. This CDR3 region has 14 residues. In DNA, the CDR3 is TGCGCCAGCAGCTTGGAAGCCCCCACAGATACGCAGTATTTT. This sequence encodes CASSLEAPTDTQYF. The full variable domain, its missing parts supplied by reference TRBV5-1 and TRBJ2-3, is KAGVTQTPRYLIKTRGQQVTLSCSPISGHRSVSWYQQTPGQGLQFLFEYFSETQRNKGNFPGRFSGRQFSNSRSEMNVSTLELGDSALYLCASSLEAPTDTQYFGPGTRLTVL.

CDR3: CASSRDRPSGANVLTF. CDR3 DNA sequence: TGCGCCAGCAGTCGGGACAGACCCTCTGGGGCCAACGTCCTGACTTTC. V gene TRBV5-1 combines with J gene TRBJ2-6; 7 nucleotides align to TRBD1. CDR3 length: 16 amino acids. CDR1 is SGHRS, CDR2 YFSETQ, per germline. With 5 bases clipped from V and 0 bases from J, the junction kept 5 bases outside the gene matches.